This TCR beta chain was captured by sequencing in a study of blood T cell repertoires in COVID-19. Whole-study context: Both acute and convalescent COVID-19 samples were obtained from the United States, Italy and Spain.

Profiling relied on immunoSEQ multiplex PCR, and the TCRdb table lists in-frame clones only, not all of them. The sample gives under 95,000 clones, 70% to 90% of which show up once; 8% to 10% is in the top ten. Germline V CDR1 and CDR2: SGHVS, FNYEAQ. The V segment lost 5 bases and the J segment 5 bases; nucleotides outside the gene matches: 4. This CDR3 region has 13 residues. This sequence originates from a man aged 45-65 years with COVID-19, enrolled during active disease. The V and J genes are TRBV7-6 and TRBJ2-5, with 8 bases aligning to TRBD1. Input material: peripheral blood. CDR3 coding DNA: TGTGCCAGCAGCCTCGGACAGGGTGAGACCCAGTACTTC. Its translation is CASSLGQGETQYF.